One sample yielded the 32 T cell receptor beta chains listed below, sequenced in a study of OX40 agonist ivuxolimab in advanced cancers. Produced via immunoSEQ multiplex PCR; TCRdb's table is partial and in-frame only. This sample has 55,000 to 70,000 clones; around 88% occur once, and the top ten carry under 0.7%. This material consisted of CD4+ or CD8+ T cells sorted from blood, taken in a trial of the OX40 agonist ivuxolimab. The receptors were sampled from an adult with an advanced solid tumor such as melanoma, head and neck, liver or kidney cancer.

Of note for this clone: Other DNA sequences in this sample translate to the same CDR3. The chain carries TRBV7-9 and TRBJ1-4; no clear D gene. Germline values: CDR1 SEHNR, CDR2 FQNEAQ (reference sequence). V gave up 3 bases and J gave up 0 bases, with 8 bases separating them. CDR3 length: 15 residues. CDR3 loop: CASSFPSTTNEKLFF. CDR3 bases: TGTGCCAGCAGCTTTCCCTCGACAACTAATGAAAAACTGTTTTTT. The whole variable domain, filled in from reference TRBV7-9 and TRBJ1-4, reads DTGVSQNPRHKITKRGQNVTFRCDPISEHNRLYWYRQTLGQGPEFLTYFQNEAQLEKSRLLSDRFSAERPKGSFSTLEIQRTEQGDSAMYLCASSFPSTTNEKLFFGSGTQLSVL.

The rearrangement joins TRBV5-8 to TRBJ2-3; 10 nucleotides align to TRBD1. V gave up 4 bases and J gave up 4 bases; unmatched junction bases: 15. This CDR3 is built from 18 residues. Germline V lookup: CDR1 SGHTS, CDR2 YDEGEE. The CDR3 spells CASSVGRTGGRIADTQYF. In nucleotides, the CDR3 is TGTGCCAGCAGCGTGGGTCGGACAGGGGGAAGGATAGCAGATACGCAGTATTTT.

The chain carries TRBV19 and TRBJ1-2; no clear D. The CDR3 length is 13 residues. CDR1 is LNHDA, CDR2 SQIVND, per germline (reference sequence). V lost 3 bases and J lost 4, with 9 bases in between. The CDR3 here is CASSMSHLYGYTF. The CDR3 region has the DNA TGTGCCAGTAGTATGAGCCACCTCTATGGCTACACCTTC.

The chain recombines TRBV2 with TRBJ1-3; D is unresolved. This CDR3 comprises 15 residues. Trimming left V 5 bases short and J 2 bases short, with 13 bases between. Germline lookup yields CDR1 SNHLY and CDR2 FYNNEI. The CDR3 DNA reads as TGTGCCAGCAGTCTCTTTAAGGGAACTGGAAACACCATATATTTT. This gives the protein CASSLFKGTGNTIYF.

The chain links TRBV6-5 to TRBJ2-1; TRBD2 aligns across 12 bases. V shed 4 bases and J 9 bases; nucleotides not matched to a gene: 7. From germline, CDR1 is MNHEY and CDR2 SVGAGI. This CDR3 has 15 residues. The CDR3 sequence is CASSSPSGGAGEQFF. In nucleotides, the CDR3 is TGTGCCAGCAGTTCCCCTAGCGGGGGGGCCGGTGAGCAGTTCTTC.

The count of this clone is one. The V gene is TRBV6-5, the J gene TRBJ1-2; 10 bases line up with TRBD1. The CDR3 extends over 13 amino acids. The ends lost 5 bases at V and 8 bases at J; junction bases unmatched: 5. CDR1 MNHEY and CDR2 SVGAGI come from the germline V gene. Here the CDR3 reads CASSPTGGRGYTF. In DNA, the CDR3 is TGTGCCAGCAGTCCGACAGGGGGCAGGGGCTACACCTTC.

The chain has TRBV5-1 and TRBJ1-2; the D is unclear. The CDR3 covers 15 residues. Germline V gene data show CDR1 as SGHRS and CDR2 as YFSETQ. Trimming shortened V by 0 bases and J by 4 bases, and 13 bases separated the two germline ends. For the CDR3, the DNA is TGCGCCAGCAGCTTGGCCGCGGGCAGTCTCTATGGCTACACCTTC. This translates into CASSLAAGSLYGYTF.

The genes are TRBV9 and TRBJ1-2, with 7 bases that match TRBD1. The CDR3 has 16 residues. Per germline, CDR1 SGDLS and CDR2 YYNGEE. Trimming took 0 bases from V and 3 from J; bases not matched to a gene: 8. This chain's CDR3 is CASSVAWDSLYYGYTF. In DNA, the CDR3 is TGTGCCAGCAGCGTAGCCTGGGACAGTCTCTACTATGGCTACACCTTC.

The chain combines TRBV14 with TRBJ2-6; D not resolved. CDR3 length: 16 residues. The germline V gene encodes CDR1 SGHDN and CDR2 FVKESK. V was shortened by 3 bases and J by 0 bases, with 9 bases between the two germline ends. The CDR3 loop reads CASSQGSSSGANVLTF. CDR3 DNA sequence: TGTGCCAGCAGCCAGGGCTCCAGCTCTGGGGCCAACGTCCTGACTTTC.

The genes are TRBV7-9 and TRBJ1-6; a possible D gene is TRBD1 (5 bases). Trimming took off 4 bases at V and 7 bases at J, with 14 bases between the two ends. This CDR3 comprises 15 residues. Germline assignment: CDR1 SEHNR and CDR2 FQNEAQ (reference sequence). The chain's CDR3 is CASSSLSGTNSPLHF. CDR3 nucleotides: TGTGCCAGCAGCTCCCTCTCAGGGACCAATTCACCCCTCCACTTT.

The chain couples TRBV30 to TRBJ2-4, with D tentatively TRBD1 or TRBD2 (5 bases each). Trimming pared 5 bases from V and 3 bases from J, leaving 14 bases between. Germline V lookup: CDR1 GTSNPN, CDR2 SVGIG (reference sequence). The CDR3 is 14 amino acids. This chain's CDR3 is CAWAPGPLKNIQYF. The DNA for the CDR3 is TGTGCCTGGGCGCCGGGACCCCTCAAAAACATTCAGTACTTC.

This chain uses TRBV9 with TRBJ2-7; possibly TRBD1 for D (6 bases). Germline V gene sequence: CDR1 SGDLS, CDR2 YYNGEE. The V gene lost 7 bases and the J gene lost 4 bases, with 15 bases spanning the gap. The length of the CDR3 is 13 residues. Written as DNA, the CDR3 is TGTGCCAGCGGTTTGGACAGCCAGTACGAGCAGTACTTC. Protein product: CASGLDSQYEQYF.

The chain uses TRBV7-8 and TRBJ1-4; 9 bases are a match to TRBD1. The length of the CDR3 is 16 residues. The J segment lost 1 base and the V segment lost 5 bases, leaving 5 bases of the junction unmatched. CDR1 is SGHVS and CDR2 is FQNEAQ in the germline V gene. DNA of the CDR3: TGTGCCAGCAGCGCCGGGACAGGGCGAACTAATGAAAAACTGTTTTTT. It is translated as CASSAGTGRTNEKLFF. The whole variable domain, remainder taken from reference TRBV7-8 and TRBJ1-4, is GAGVSQSPRYKVAKRGQDVALRCDPISGHVSLFWYQQALGQGPEFLTYFQNEAQLDKSGLPSDRFFAERPEGSVSTLKIQRTQQEDSAVYLCASSAGTGRTNEKLFFGSGTQLSVL.

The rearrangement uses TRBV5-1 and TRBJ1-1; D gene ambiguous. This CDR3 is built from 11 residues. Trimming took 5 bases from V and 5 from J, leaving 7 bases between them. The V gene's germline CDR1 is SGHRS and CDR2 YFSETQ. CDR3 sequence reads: CASSSATEAFF. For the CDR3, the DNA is TGCGCCAGCAGTTCTGCTACTGAAGCTTTCTTT.

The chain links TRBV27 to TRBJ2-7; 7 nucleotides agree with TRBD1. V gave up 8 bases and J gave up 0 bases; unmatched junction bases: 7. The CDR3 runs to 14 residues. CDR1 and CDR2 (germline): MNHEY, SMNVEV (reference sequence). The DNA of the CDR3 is TGTGCCAGCCATCGACAGGGCTCCTCCTACGAGCAGTACTTC. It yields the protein CASHRQGSSYEQYF.

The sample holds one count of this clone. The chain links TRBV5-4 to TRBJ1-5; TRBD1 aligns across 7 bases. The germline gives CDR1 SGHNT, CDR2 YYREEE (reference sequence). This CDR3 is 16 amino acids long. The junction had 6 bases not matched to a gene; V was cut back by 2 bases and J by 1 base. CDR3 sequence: CASSLGGRGSNQPQHF. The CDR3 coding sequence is TGTGCCAGCAGCTTAGGGGGCAGGGGGAGCAATCAGCCCCAGCATTTT.

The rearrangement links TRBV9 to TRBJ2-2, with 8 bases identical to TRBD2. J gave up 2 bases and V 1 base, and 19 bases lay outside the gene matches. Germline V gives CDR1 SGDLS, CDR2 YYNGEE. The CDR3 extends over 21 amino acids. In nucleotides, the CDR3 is TGTGCCAGCAGCGTATCAGCTAGCGGGCCCGGGCTATCACCTAACACCGGGGAGCTGTTTTTT. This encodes CASSVSASGPGLSPNTGELFF.

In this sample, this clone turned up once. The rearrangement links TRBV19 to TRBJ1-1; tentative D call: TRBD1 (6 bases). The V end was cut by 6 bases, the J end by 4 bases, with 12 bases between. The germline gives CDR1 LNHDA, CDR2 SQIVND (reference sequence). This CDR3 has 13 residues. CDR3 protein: CASSRRGLTEAFF. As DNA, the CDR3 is TGTGCCAGTAGCCGACGGGGGCTCACTGAAGCTTTCTTT. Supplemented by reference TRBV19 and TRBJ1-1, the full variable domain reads DGGITQSPKYLFRKEGQNVTLSCEQNLNHDAMYWYRQDPGQGLRLIYYSQIVNDFQKGDIAEGYSVSREKKESFPLTVTSAQKNPTAFYLCASSRRGLTEAFFGQGTRLTVV.

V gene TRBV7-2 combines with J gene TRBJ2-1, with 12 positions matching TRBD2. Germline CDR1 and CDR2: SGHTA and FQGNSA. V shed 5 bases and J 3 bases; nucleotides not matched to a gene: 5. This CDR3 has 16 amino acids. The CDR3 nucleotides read TGTGCCAGCAGCCCAGGACTAGCGGGAATCTACAATGAGCAGTTCTTC. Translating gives CASSPGLAGIYNEQFF.

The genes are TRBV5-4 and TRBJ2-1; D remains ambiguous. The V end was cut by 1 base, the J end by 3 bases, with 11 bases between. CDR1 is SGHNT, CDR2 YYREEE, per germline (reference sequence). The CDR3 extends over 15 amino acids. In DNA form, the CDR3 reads TGTGCCAGCAGCTTGCGGTCTTTGGACTACAATGAGCAGTTCTTC. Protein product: CASSLRSLDYNEQFF. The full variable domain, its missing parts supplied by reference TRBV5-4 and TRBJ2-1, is ETGVTQSPTHLIKTRGQQVTLRCSSQSGHNTVSWYQQALGQGPQFIFQYYREEENGRGNFPPRFSGLQFPNYSSELNVNALELDDSALYLCASSLRSLDYNEQFFGPGTRLTVL.

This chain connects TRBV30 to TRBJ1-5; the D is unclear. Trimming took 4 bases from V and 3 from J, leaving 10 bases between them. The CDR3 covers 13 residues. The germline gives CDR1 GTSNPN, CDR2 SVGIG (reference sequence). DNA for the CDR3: TGTGCCTGGACCCACAGTCTCAATCAGCCCCAGCATTTT. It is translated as CAWTHSLNQPQHF.

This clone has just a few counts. CDR3 in amino acids: CASSVDSGEETQYF. CDR3 DNA sequence: TGTGCCAGCAGCGTAGACAGCGGGGAGGAGACCCAGTACTTC. This chain connects TRBV9 to TRBJ2-5; 7 bases align to TRBD2. Germline V gene data show CDR1 as SGDLS and CDR2 as YYNGEE. This CDR3 contains 14 residues. With V trimmed by 0 bases and J by 5 bases, 4 bases remained unmatched.

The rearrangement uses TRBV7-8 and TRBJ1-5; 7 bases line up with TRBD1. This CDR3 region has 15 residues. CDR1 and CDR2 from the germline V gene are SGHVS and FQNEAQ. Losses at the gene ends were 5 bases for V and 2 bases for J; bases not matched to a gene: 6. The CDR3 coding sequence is TGTGCCAGCAGCCTTGACAGGGTTGGCAATCAGCCCCAGCATTTT. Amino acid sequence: CASSLDRVGNQPQHF.

The CDR3, as DNA: TGCGCCAGCAGCCAAGAATCAGGGCTTAGGAATTCACCCCTCCACTTT. This translates into CASSQESGLRNSPLHF. This chain joins TRBV4-1 and TRBJ1-6; possibly TRBD1 for D (5 bases). The CDR3 spans 16 residues. Germline V gives CDR1 MGHRA, CDR2 YSYEKL. V lost 0 bases, J lost 7 bases, and 13 bases lay in between.

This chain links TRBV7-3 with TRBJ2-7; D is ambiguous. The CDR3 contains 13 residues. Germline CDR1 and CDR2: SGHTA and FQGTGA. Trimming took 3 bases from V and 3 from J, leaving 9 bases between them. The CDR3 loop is CASSFQRDYEQYF. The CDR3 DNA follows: TGTGCCAGCAGCTTTCAAAGGGACTACGAGCAGTACTTC.

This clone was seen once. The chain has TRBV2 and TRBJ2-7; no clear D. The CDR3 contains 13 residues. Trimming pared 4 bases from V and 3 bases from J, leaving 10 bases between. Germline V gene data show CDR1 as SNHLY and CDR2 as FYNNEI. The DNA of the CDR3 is TGTGCCAGCAGTGTTTGGCCCTTCTACGAGCAGTACTTC. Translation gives CASSVWPFYEQYF.

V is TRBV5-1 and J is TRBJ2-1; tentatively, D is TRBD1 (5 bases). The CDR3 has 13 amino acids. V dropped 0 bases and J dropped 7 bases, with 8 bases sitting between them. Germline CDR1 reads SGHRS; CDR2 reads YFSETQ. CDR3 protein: CASSLGQPNEQFF. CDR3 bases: TGCGCCAGCAGCTTGGGACAGCCTAATGAGCAGTTCTTC.

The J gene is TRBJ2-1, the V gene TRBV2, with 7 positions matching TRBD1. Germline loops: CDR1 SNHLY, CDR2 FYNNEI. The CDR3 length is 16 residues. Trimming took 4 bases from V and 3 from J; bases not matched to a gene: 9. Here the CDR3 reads CASSGPGQTNYNEQFF. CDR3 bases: TGTGCCAGCAGTGGACCGGGACAGACTAACTACAATGAGCAGTTCTTC.

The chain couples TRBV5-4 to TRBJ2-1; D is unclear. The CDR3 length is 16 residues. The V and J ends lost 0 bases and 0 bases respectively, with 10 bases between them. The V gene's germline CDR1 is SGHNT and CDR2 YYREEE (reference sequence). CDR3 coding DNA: TGTGCCAGCAGCTTGGCCCCGGAGAGCTCCTACAATGAGCAGTTCTTC. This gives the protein CASSLAPESSYNEQFF.

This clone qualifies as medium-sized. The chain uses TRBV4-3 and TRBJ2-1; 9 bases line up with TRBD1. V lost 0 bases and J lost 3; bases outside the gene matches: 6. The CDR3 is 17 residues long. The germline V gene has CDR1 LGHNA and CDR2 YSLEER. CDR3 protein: CASSQEVGQGFYNEQFF. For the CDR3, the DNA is TGCGCCAGCAGCCAAGAAGTAGGACAGGGGTTCTACAATGAGCAGTTCTTC.

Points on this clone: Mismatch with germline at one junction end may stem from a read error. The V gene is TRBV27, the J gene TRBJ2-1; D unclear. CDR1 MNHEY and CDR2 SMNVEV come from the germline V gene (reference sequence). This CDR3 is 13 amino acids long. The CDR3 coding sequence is TGTGCCAGCAGTTTATCGAGAGACAATGATCAGTTCTTC. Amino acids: CASSLSRDNDQFF.

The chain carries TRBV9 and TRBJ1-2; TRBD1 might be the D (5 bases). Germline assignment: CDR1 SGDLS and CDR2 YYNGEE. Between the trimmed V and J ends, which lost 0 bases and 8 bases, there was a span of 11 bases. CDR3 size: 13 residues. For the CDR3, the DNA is TGTGCCAGCAGCGTAGGGCCCGCAGGGGGCTACACCTTC. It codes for CASSVGPAGGYTF.